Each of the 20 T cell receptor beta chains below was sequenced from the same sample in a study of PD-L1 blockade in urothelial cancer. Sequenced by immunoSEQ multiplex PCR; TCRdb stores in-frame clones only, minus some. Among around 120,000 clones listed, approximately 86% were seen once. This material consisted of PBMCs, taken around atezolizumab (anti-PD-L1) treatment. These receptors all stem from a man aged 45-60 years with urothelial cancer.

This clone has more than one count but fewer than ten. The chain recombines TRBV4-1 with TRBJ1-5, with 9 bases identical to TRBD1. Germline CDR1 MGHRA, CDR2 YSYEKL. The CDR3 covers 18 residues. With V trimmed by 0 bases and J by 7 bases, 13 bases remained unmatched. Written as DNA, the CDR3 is TGCGCCAGCAGCCAAGATCACCGGACAGGGGAATTCGGGCAGCCCCAGCATTTT. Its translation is CASSQDHRTGEFGQPQHF.

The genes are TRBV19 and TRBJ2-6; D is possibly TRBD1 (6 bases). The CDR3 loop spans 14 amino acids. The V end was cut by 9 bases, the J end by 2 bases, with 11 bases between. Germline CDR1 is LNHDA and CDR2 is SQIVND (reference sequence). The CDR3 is CASNAGAGANVLTF. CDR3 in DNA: TGTGCCAGCAACGCAGGGGCTGGGGCCAACGTCCTGACTTTC.

As DNA, the CDR3 is TGTGCCAGCAGTGGGCTAGCGGGGAGGGGGTTCTTAGATACGCAGTATTTT. Translation: CASSGLAGRGFLDTQYF. The chain combines TRBV27 with TRBJ2-3; 9 bases line up with TRBD2. CDR3 length: 17 residues. V shed 5 bases, J shed 5 bases, and the junction held 14 bases outside the gene matches. In germline, CDR1 is MNHEY, CDR2 SMNVEV (reference sequence).

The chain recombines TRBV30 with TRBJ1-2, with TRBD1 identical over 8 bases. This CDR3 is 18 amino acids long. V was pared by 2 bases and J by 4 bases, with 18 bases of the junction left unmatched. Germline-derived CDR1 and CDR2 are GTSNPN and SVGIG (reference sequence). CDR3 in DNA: TGTGCCTGGAGTCGACCCCTGGCCAGGGGGCGCGGGAGCTATGGCTACACCTTC. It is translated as CAWSRPLARGRGSYGYTF.

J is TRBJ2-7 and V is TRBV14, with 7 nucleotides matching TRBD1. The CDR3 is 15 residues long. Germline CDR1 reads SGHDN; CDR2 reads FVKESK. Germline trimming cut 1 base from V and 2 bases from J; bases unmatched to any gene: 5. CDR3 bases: TGTGCCAGCAGCCAAGTCGGCACAGGGGCCTACGAGCAGTACTTC. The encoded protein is CASSQVGTGAYEQYF. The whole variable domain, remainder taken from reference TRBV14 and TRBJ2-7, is EAGVTQFPSHSVIEKGQTVTLRCDPISGHDNLYWYRRVMGKEIKFLLHFVKESKQDESGMPNNRFLAERTGGTYSTLKVQPAELEDSGVYFCASSQVGTGAYEQYFGPGTRLTVT.

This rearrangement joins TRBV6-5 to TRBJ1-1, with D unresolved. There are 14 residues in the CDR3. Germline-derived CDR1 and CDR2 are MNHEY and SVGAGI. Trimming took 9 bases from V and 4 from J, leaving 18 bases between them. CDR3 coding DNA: TGTGCCAGTACTCGACCCGGGTTAAGCACTGAAGCTTTCTTT. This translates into CASTRPGLSTEAFF.

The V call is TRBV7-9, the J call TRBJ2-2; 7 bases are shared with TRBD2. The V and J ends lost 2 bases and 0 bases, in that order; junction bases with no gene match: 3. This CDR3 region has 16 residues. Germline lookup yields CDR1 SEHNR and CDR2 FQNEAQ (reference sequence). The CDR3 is CASSLPSGANTGELFF. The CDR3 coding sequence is TGTGCCAGCAGCTTACCTAGCGGAGCGAACACCGGGGAGCTGTTTTTT.

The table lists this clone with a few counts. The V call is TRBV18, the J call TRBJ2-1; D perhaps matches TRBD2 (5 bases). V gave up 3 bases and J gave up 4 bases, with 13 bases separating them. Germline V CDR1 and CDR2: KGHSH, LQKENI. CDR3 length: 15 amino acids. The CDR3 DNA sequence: TGTGCCAGCTCACCGGGCGGTGGAGGATACAATGAGCAGTTCTTC. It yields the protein CASSPGGGGYNEQFF.

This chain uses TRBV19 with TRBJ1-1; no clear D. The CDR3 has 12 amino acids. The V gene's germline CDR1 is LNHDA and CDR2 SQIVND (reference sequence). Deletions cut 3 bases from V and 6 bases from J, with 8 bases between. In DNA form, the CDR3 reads TGTGCCAGTAGTATGGGCGTCGCTGAAGCTTTCTTT. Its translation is CASSMGVAEAFF.

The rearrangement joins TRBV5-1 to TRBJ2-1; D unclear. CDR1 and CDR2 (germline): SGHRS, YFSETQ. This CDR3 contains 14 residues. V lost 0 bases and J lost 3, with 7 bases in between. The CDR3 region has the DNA TGCGCCAGCAGCTTGGGGTCCGGCTACAATGAGCAGTTCTTC. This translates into CASSLGSGYNEQFF.

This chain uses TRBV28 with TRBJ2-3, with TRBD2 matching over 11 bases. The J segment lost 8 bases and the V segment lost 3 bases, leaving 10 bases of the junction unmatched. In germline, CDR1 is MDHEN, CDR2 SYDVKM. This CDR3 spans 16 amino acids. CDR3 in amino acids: CASSFNSGRAGATQYF. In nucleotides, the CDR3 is TGTGCCAGCAGTTTTAATAGCGGGAGGGCCGGAGCTACGCAGTATTTT.

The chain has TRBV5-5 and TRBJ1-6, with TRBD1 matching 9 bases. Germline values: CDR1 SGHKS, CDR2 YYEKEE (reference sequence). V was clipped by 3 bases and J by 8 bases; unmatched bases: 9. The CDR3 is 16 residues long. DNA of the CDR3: TGTGCCAGCAGCTCTTACAGGGGGCAGGCCTATTCACCCCTCCACTTT. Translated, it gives CASSSYRGQAYSPLHF. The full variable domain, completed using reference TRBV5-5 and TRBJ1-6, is DAGVTQSPTHLIKTRGQQVTLRCSPISGHKSVSWYQQVLGQGPQFIFQYYEKEERGRGNFPDRFSARQFPNYSSELNVNALLLGDSALYLCASSSYRGQAYSPLHFGNGTRLTVT.

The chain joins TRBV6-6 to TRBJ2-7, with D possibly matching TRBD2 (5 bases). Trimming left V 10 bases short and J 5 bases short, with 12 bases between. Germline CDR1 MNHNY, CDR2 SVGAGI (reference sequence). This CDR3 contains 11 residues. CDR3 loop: CATEGLDEQYF. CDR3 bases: TGTGCCACCGAGGGTCTCGACGAGCAGTACTTC.

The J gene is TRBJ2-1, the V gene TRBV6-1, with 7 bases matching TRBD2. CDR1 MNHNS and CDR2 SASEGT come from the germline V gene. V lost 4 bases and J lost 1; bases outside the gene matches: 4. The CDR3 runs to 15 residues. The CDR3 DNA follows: TGTGCCAGCAGTGGGGGGGGAAAATCCTACAATGAGCAGTTCTTC. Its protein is CASSGGGKSYNEQFF.

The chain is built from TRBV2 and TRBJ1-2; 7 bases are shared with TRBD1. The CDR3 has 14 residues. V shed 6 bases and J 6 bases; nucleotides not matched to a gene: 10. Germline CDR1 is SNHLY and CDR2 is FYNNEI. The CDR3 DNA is TGTGCCAGCAGGGAGAGCCCAGGGGGGAATGGCTACACCTTC. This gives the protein CASRESPGGNGYTF. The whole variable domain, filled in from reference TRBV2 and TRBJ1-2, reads EPEVTQTPSHQVTQMGQEVILRCVPISNHLYFYWYRQILGQKVEFLVSFYNNEISEKSEIFDDQFSVERPDGSNFTLKIRSTKLEDSAMYFCASRESPGGNGYTFGSGTRLTVV.

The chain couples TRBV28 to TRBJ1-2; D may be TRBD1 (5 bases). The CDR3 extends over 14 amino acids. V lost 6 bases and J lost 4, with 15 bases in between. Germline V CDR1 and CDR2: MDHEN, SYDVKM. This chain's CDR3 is CASSPVRGFYGYTF. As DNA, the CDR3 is TGTGCCAGCAGCCCCGTAAGGGGTTTCTATGGCTACACCTTC.

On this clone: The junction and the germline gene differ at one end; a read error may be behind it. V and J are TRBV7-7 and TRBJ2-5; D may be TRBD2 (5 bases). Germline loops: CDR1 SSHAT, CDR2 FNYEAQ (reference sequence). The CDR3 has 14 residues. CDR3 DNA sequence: TGTGCTAGCAGACCCTCCGGGGTCCAAGAGACCCAGTACTTC. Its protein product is CASRPSGVQETQYF.

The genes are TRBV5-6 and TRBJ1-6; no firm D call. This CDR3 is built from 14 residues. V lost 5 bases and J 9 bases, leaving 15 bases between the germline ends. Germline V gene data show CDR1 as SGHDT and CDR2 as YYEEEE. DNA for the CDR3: TGTGCCAGCAGGCCCGTGCGGGGATCTTCACCCCTCCACTTT. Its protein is CASRPVRGSSPLHF. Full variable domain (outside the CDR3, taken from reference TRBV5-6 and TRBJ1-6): DAGVTQSPTHLIKTRGQQVTLRCSPKSGHDTVSWYQQALGQGPQFIFQYYEEEERQRGNFPDRFSGHQFPNYSSELNVNALLLGDSALYLCASRPVRGSSPLHFGNGTRLTVT.

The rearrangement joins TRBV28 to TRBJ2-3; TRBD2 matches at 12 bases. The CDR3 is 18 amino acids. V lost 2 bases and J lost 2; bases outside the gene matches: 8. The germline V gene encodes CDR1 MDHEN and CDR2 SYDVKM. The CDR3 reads CASSLNRGLAGTTDTQYF. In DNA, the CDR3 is TGTGCCAGCAGTTTAAACCGAGGACTAGCGGGGACCACAGATACGCAGTATTTT.

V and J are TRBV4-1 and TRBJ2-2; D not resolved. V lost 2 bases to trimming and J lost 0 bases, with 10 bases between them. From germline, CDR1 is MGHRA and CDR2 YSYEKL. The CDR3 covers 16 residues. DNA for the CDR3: TGCGCCAGCAGCCAACGTCCAGCGCCGAACACCGGGGAGCTGTTTTTT. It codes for CASSQRPAPNTGELFF.